This TCR beta chain was captured by sequencing in a study of blood T cell repertoires in COVID-19. Study in general: There were acute and convalescent COVID-19 samples, and they came from the United States, Italy and Spain. T cells, B-cell-depleted T cells, or PBMCs supplied cDNA or gDNA.

Per the original data handling: By means of reference gene primer amplification, nucleated cell counts were estimated. The protocol was immunoSEQ multiplex PCR, while the TCRdb copy is restricted to in-frame clones and leaves out a portion. V and J calls and clone size are those listed in that table; D and trimming were worked out from the DNA. Of over 100,000 clones in the sample, over 75% were seen once. V lost 2 bases and J 6 bases, leaving 10 bases between the germline ends. CDR1 is MDHEN, CDR2 SYDVKM, per germline. This CDR3 is built from 13 residues. V and J are TRBV28 and TRBJ1-1; no definite D call. Material for sequencing was peripheral blood. The TCR sequence derives from a woman aged 45-65 years with acute or convalescent COVID-19. The CDR3 loop is CASSLAAPPEAFF. The CDR3 DNA reads TGTGCCAGCAGTTTAGCGGCCCCGCCTGAAGCTTTCTTT.